A single sample is the source of the 7 T cell receptor beta chains below, sequenced in a study of cytotoxic CD8 clonotypes in ibrutinib-treated CLL. The data were produced by immunoSEQ multiplex PCR, yet TCRdb's version contains in-frame clones alone and is incomplete. The top ten hold about 27% of the sample, which has 120,000 to 150,000 clones, 60% to 80% seen once. The sample was PBMCs, taken after 12 months of ibrutinib treatment. All receptors derive from a human donor with chronic lymphocytic leukemia.

This chain connects TRBV5-1 to TRBJ2-1; D tentatively fits TRBD1 or TRBD2 (5 bases each). The CDR3 is 17 amino acids. CDR1 and CDR2 (germline): SGHRS, YFSETQ. V lost 0 bases to trimming and J lost 6 bases, with 19 bases between them. Here the CDR3 DNA reads TGCGCCAGCAGCTTGGTCTTAATGGGGCCAGGAGGCAATGAGCAGTTCTTC. Its protein product is CASSLVLMGPGGNEQFF.

V usage is TRBV7-3 and J usage is TRBJ2-3, with D perhaps matching TRBD1 (5 bases). The germline gives CDR1 SGHTA, CDR2 FQGTGA. The ends were cut back, 5 bases at V and 0 bases at J, with 12 bases in the middle. CDR3 length: 15 residues. The DNA of the CDR3 is TGTGCCAGCAGCGATGGGGCATTCAGCACAGATACGCAGTATTTT. Protein sequence: CASSDGAFSTDTQYF.

This clone appeared a single time. The CDR3 sequence is CASSGTGGKAFF. The CDR3 DNA sequence: TGTGCCAGCAGTGGGACAGGGGGAAAAGCTTTCTTT. This chain links TRBV28 with TRBJ1-1; 11 nucleotides align to TRBD1. CDR3 length: 12 amino acids. The trim removed 5 bases at V and 9 bases at J, leaving 2 bases unmatched. Per the germline V gene, CDR1 is MDHEN and CDR2 is SYDVKM.

V is TRBV27 and J is TRBJ1-3; no clear D gene. This CDR3 has 17 residues. Germline values: CDR1 MNHEY, CDR2 SMNVEV (reference sequence). V dropped 0 bases and J dropped 0 bases, with 12 bases sitting between them. The CDR3 spells CASSLSPPQSSGNTIYF. CDR3 nucleotide sequence: TGTGCCAGCAGTTTATCACCCCCACAATCCTCTGGAAACACCATATATTTT.

The chain couples TRBV11-2 to TRBJ1-4, with D perhaps TRBD1 (6 bases). Germline values: CDR1 SGHAT, CDR2 FQNNGV. V was pared by 5 bases and J by 7 bases, with 17 bases between. CDR3 size: 15 residues. CDR3 loop: CASSPRLGGGEKLFF. CDR3 sequence (DNA): TGTGCCAGCAGCCCCCGGTTAGGGGGGGGTGAAAAACTGTTTTTT.

V is TRBV5-1 and J is TRBJ1-1; weak D call: TRBD1 (5 bases). Germline V CDR1 and CDR2: SGHRS, YFSETQ. The V gene lost 5 bases and the J gene lost 0 bases, with 11 bases spanning the gap. This CDR3 contains 14 residues. Here the CDR3 reads CASRRGTMNTEAFF. In DNA form, the CDR3 reads TGCGCCAGCAGGAGGGGCACGATGAACACTGAAGCTTTCTTT.

The chain recombines TRBV7-8 with TRBJ1-1; 9 nucleotides agree with TRBD1. J gave up 4 bases and V 2 bases, and 5 bases lay outside the gene matches. Germline CDR1 reads SGHVS; CDR2 reads FQNEAQ. The CDR3 consists of 15 residues. The DNA for the CDR3 is TGTGCCAGCAGCTTAATCGGACAGGGGACCACTGAAGCTTTCTTT. This translates into CASSLIGQGTTEAFF.